This T cell receptor (beta chain) was profiled in a study of graft-versus-host responses after intestinal transplantation. About the study: Every one of the recipients received anti-thymocyte globulin induction and afterwards took tacrolimus and steroids for approximately 3 years.

Produced via immunoSEQ multiplex PCR; TCRdb's table is partial and in-frame only. The table shows 99,000 or so clones, with under 95% occurring only once. Findings and caveats of the study: Researchers found GvH clones in recipient marrow, and some showed up first in ileum or blood.

This clone was detected a few times. Its antigen remains unknown. This sequence was found in a human donor who was the organ donor for an intestinal transplant. The source material was unstimulated CD8+ T cells sorted from spleen or lymph node cells, sampled before transplant.

The CDR3 DNA reads TGTGCCAGCAGTGACTCGGTTAGCGGGGGGACAGATACGCAGTATTTT. Protein product: CASSDSVSGGTDTQYF. The genes are TRBV6-4 and TRBJ2-3; 10 bases align to TRBD2. This CDR3 has 16 amino acids. Germline V CDR1 and CDR2: MRHNA, SNTAGT. V lost 0 bases to trimming and J lost 3 bases; unmatched junction nucleotides: 3.